Listed here are 15 T cell receptor beta chains from one sample, sequenced in a study of T cell repertoires and HLA-DP antigens. Sequenced by immunoSEQ multiplex PCR; TCRdb stores in-frame clones only, minus some. Among approximately 90,000 clones, roughly 86% were seen once, and the ten largest hold 1.7%. No cognate antigen is known for these TCRs. Sequencing input: CD4+ T cells from PBMCs. These receptors all stem from a man between 45 and 60 years old in good health and CMV-seronegative.

V and J are TRBV6-6 and TRBJ1-5, with TRBD1 as a possible D gene (5 bases). CDR3 size: 13 residues. V was trimmed by 8 bases and J by 5 bases, leaving 13 bases between them. The germline gives CDR1 MNHNY, CDR2 SVGAGI (reference sequence). This CDR3 reads CASLKRGDQPQHF. The CDR3 nucleotides are TGTGCCAGCTTAAAGCGGGGGGATCAGCCCCAGCATTTT.

The genes are TRBV7-2 and TRBJ1-1; D may be TRBD1 (6 bases). Looked up from germline, CDR1 is SGHTA and CDR2 is FQGNSA. This CDR3 region has 16 residues. Trimming stripped 4 bases from V and 6 bases from J, with 21 bases between. The CDR3 loop reads CASSSLHLANRAEAFF. For the CDR3, the DNA is TGTGCCAGCAGCTCTCTTCATCTTGCGAACAGGGCTGAAGCTTTCTTT.

This chain joins TRBV15 and TRBJ2-1, with TRBD2 identical over 11 bases. The CDR3 length is 17 residues. The V gene's germline CDR1 is LNHNV and CDR2 YYDKDF (reference sequence). Germline trimming cut 0 bases from V and 1 base from J; bases unmatched to any gene: 2. The CDR3 spells CATSRDLAGGSYNEQFF. CDR3 coding DNA: TGTGCCACCAGCAGAGATCTAGCGGGGGGTTCCTACAATGAGCAGTTCTTC.

This sequence joins TRBV9 and TRBJ1-5; possible D gene TRBD1, 6 bases. The CDR3 spans 14 residues. The V and J ends lost 4 bases and 2 bases respectively, with 10 bases between them. Germline loops: CDR1 SGDLS, CDR2 YYNGEE. The CDR3 protein is CASSTRGRNQPQHF. The CDR3 region has the DNA TGTGCCAGCAGCACCCGGGGGCGCAATCAGCCCCAGCATTTT.

The V call is TRBV4-3, the J call TRBJ2-1, with TRBD2 matching 14 bases. Trimming removed 3 bases from V and 5 bases from J; junction bases left unmatched: 3. Germline V gene sequence: CDR1 LGHNA, CDR2 YSLEER. CDR3 length: 16 residues. CDR3 DNA sequence: TGCGCCAGCAGCCATAGGACTAGCGGGAGGAACAATGAGCAGTTCTTC. Amino acid sequence: CASSHRTSGRNNEQFF.

CDR3 coding DNA: TGTGCCAGCAGCCCTCAGGACCGGCTGGATACGCAGTATTTT. Translating it yields CASSPQDRLDTQYF. The genes are TRBV5-5 and TRBJ2-3; D not certain. The CDR3 consists of 14 residues. Between the trimmed V and J ends, which lost 4 bases and 6 bases, there was a span of 15 bases. Germline V gene lookup returns CDR1 SGHKS and CDR2 YYEKEE (reference sequence).

This clone has a handful of counts. V and J are TRBV7-9 and TRBJ1-5, with D unresolved. The V gene's germline CDR1 is SEHNR and CDR2 FQNEAQ (reference sequence). The CDR3 is made up of 15 amino acids. The V end was cut by 0 bases, the J end by 3 bases, with 9 bases between. The CDR3 region has the DNA TGTGCCAGCAGCTTAGCGGCAGGACCCAATCAGCCCCAGCATTTT. This sequence encodes CASSLAAGPNQPQHF.

The chain carries TRBV13 and TRBJ2-2; D is ambiguous. The length of the CDR3 is 12 residues. Germline V gene lookup returns CDR1 PRHDT and CDR2 FYEKMQ (reference sequence). V lost 2 bases and J 7 bases, leaving 5 bases between the germline ends. The CDR3: CASSLPVGELFF. CDR3 DNA sequence: TGTGCCAGCAGCTTACCCGTCGGGGAGCTGTTTTTT.

The chain couples TRBV9 to TRBJ2-3; maybe TRBD1 (5 bases). The V gene lost 4 bases and the J gene lost 0 bases, with 15 bases spanning the gap. Looked up from germline, CDR1 is SGDLS and CDR2 is YYNGEE. CDR3 length: 16 residues. The CDR3 spells CASSPRTLSSTDTQYF. The CDR3 DNA is TGTGCCAGCAGCCCAAGGACATTGTCTAGCACAGATACGCAGTATTTT.

This CDR3 is CAWSVLQGQETQYF. The CDR3 DNA reads as TGTGCCTGGAGTGTCTTGCAGGGGCAAGAGACCCAGTACTTC. The chain employs TRBV30 and TRBJ2-5; tentatively, D is TRBD1 (6 bases). This CDR3 is built from 14 residues. Trimming cost V 0 bases and J 2 bases, with 10 bases left between them. CDR1 and CDR2 from the germline V gene are GTSNPN and SVGIG (reference sequence).

The chain couples TRBV6-6 to TRBJ2-7; 7 nucleotides match TRBD1. With 8 bases clipped from V and 3 bases from J, the junction kept 7 bases outside the gene matches. There are 13 residues in the CDR3. Per the germline V gene, CDR1 is MNHNY and CDR2 is SVGAGI (reference sequence). The CDR3 DNA reads TGTGCCAGCCTTAGCAGGGACAGCTACGAGCAGTACTTC. Residues: CASLSRDSYEQYF.

This clone was detected a few times. This chain connects TRBV20-1 to TRBJ1-1; D is ambiguous. V was shortened by 6 bases and J by 6 bases, with 11 bases between the two germline ends. The CDR3 consists of 11 residues. CDR1 DFQATT and CDR2 SNEGSKA come from the germline V gene (reference sequence). The DNA for the CDR3 is TGCAGTGCCGGACGGACTTCTGAAGCTTTCTTT. This codes for CSAGRTSEAFF.

The gene calls are TRBV19 and TRBJ1-4; 9 bases match TRBD1. The CDR3 has 14 amino acids. V lost 5 bases, J lost 8 bases, and 6 bases stayed unmatched. Germline CDR1 reads LNHDA; CDR2 reads SQIVND (reference sequence). CDR3 amino acids: CASSRDRVNEKLFF. The CDR3 region has the DNA TGTGCCAGTAGTCGGGACAGGGTAAACGAAAAACTGTTTTTT.

The chain links TRBV6-5 to TRBJ1-1, with 7 bases matching TRBD1. The CDR3 has 12 residues. The germline V gene encodes CDR1 MNHEY and CDR2 SVGAGI. J gave up 6 bases and V 6 bases, and 4 bases lay outside the gene matches. CDR3 bases: TGTGCCAGCAGAGGGACAGTACCTGAAGCTTTCTTT. Protein product: CASRGTVPEAFF.

The chain is built from TRBV29-1 and TRBJ2-3; the match to TRBD2 covers 7 bases. The germline V gene has CDR1 SQVTM and CDR2 ANQGSEA. J was trimmed by 5 bases and V by 4 bases; bases with no gene match: 6. The CDR3 loop spans 13 amino acids. The CDR3 loop reads CSVGTSSKDTQYF. The CDR3 coding sequence is TGCAGCGTTGGGACTAGTTCAAAAGATACGCAGTATTTT.